The rows below give T cell receptor beta chains drawn from one sample of a study of T-cell memory formation after mild COVID-19. TCRdb re-derived calls from the 5' RACE reads in MiXCR, one entry per CDR3 protein. The repertoire holds 350,000 to 550,000 distinct CDR3 sequences, with more than 15% as singletons. The sample was PBMCs or a T cell subset sorted from them (not recorded which). Source of these receptors: a man between 18 and 29 years old who had mild COVID-19 (a few samples of this study predate the infection). Cell type and time point are not known. Each CDR3 is given with its conserved first and last residue. The D gene is left open where the match is weak. A row's size may be missing; if present it is once, few, many or a size class.

D gene	J gene	V gene	clone size	CDR3 DNA	CDR3 protein
.	TRBJ2-5	TRBV6-2/TRBV6-3	many	TGTGCCAGCAGCAAGAGGGATTTCTGGGGGGAGACCCAGTACTTC	CASSKRDFWGETQYF
.	TRBJ2-1	TRBV7-2	few	TGTGCCAGCAGCTTAGAATCGGGGAACTATGAGCAGTTCTTC	CASSLESGNYEQFF
TRBD2	TRBJ2-5	TRBV7-3	many	TGTGCCAGCAGCTTAAACGGGAGGGAGACCCAGTACTTC	CASSLNGRETQYF
.	TRBJ2-2	TRBV20-1	.	TGCAGTGCTAGAGCCGCCAGGGTCTTAGGGACCGGGGAGCTGTTTTTT	CSARAARVLGTGELFF
.	TRBJ2-1	TRBV14	.	TGTGCCAGCAGCTCCGGACTGTTCAATGAGCAGTTCTTC	CASSSGLFNEQFF
TRBD1	TRBJ2-3	TRBV20-1	.	TGCAGTGCCGAGGACAGGGTAGCAGATACGCAGTATTTT	CSAEDRVADTQYF
TRBD2	TRBJ2-3	TRBV9	.	TGTGCCAGCAGCGAGAGGGGACTAGCGGCAGATACGCAGTATTTT	CASSERGLAADTQYF
TRBD2	TRBJ2-2	TRBV7-3	.	TGTGCCAGCAGCTCACTAGCGGGGGGGAACACCGGGGAGCTGTTTTTT	CASSSLAGGNTGELFF
.	TRBJ2-3	TRBV7-9	.	TGTGCCAGCAGCTTCCGAGGAGACCGCACAGATACGCAGTATTTT	CASSFRGDRTDTQYF
TRBD2	TRBJ2-3	TRBV7-6	many	TGTGCCAGCAGCCCAGGGCGGGGGGGCACAGATACGCAGTATTTT	CASSPGRGGTDTQYF
TRBD2	TRBJ2-4	TRBV10-3	few	TGTGCCATCAGTGACTCTAGCGGGGATAACATTCAGTACTTC	CAISDSSGDNIQYF
TRBD2	TRBJ2-1	TRBV4-1	.	TGCGCCAGCAGCCAGATGGGCGCTAGCGGAGGGGCACTCAATGAGCAGTTCTTC	CASSQMGASGGALNEQFF
.	TRBJ2-2	TRBV4-3	few	TGCGCCAGCAGCCAAGGGGGAGGTGGCGGGGAGCTGTTTTTT	CASSQGGGGGELFF
.	TRBJ2-3	TRBV20-1	.	TGCAGTGCTAGATCCAGATCAGATACGCAGTATTTT	CSARSRSDTQYF
TRBD1	TRBJ2-1	TRBV6-5	few	TGTGCCAGCAGTCGACAGGGGGGAGGCTATGAGCAGTTCTTC	CASSRQGGGYEQFF
TRBD1	TRBJ2-3	TRBV5-6	.	TGTGCCAGCAGCTTGTACCAGGGGGCAGATACGCAGTATTTT	CASSLYQGADTQYF
.	TRBJ2-7	TRBV15	few	TGTGCCACCAGCAGAGATACAGGTGGATACGAGCAGTACTTC	CATSRDTGGYEQYF